This T cell receptor (beta chain) was documented in a study of blood T cell repertoires in COVID-19. Whole-study context: The United States, Italy and Spain were the sources of the acute and convalescent COVID-19 samples.

Produced via immunoSEQ multiplex PCR; TCRdb's table is partial and in-frame only. Of about 400,000 clones detected, 75% to 90% appear once; the ten largest clones hold roughly 7.1%. This CDR3 region has 13 residues. Sequencing used peripheral blood. This rearrangement joins TRBV21-1 to TRBJ2-7; TRBD2 is taken as the D call from the table, unchecked against the DNA. TRBV21-1 has pseudogene status. This TCR was recovered from a woman aged 60-75 years with COVID-19, enrolled during active disease. The CDR3 loop reads CASSKTNLDEQYF. CDR3 coding DNA: TGTGCCAGCAGCAAGACTAACTTGGACGAGCAGTACTTC.